The rows below give T cell receptor beta chains drawn from one sample of a study of blood T cell repertoires in COVID-19. Only in-frame clones appear in the TCRdb table, and some are missing; sequencing was by immunoSEQ multiplex PCR. This table holds 130,000 to 150,000 clones, around 85% found once. Sequenced sample: peripheral blood. These receptor sequences come from a woman older than 75 with acute or convalescent COVID-19. The CDR3 runs from the conserved cysteine through the conserved F or W. The D gene is left open where the match is weak. Size tells how often a clone was seen (once, few, many) or the class of an expanded clone, and some rows leave it out.

V gene,clone size,D gene,J gene,CDR3 protein,CDR3 DNA
TRBV7-2,.,TRBD2,TRBJ2-3,CASSLDGGGDTQYF,TGTGCCAGCAGCTTGGATGGGGGGGGAGATACGCAGTATTTT
TRBV6-5,.,.,TRBJ1-2,CASSPEGPYGYTF,TGTGCCAGCAGTCCAGAGGGCCCCTATGGCTACACCTTC
TRBV4-2,few,TRBD1,TRBJ1-6,CASSQGDRDSPLHF,TGTGCCAGCAGCCAGGGGGACAGAGATTCACCCCTCCACTTT
TRBV6-6,once,TRBD1,TRBJ1-2,CASNVDRVYGYTF,TGTGCCAGCAACGTGGACAGGGTCTATGGCTACACCTTC
TRBV18,.,TRBD1,TRBJ1-2,CASSPTPRRTGQGADGYTF,TGTGCCAGCTCACCAACGCCGCGGAGGACGGGGCAGGGGGCGGATGGCTACACCTTC
TRBV19,.,.,TRBJ2-7,CASSIGDGGPYEQYF,TGTGCCAGTAGTATTGGGGATGGAGGACCCTACGAGCAGTACTTC
TRBV6-5,.,.,TRBJ1-4,CASSYDGTPNEKLFF,TGTGCCAGCAGTTACGATGGGACACCTAATGAAAAACTGTTTTTT
TRBV5-1,.,TRBD1,TRBJ1-2,CASSSGQGAFGYTF,TGCGCCAGCAGCTCAGGACAGGGGGCATTTGGCTACACCTTC
TRBV3-1/TRBV3-2,.,TRBD2,TRBJ2-1,CASSQVARGGGMRYNEQFF,TGTGCCAGCAGCCAAGTAGCTCGCGGGGGGGGGATGAGGTACAATGAGCAGTTCTTC
TRBV7-2,.,TRBD1,TRBJ1-1,CASSFNRGLTEAFF,TGTGCCAGCAGCTTTAACAGGGGATTAACTGAAGCTTTCTTT
TRBV7-6,.,TRBD2,TRBJ2-1,CASSLVAGGPGVYNEQFF,TGTGCCAGCAGCTTAGTAGCGGGGGGGCCGGGTGTCTACAATGAGCAGTTCTTC
TRBV4-1,.,TRBD1,TRBJ1-6,CASSQPSGTANSPLHF,TGCGCCAGCAGCCAACCCTCCGGGACAGCTAATTCACCCCTCCACTTT
TRBV10-3,.,TRBD1,TRBJ1-1,CAISQRQGRSTEAFF,TGTGCCATCAGTCAAAGACAGGGGAGGAGCACTGAAGCTTTCTTT
TRBV6-5,.,.,TRBJ1-2,CASSLQENRGYTF,TGTGCCAGCAGTTTACAGGAGAATCGGGGCTACACCTTC
TRBV29-1,.,.,TRBJ1-6,CSARAGNSPLHF,TGCAGCGCACGGGCAGGGAATTCACCCCTCCACTTT
TRBV6-2/TRBV6-3,.,.,TRBJ2-3,CASSSGGASTDTQYF,TGTGCCAGCAGTAGTGGGGGGGCTAGCACAGATACGCAGTATTTT
TRBV30,.,TRBD2,TRBJ2-5,CAWRAGGPQETQYF,TGTGCCTGGAGAGCGGGGGGGCCTCAGGAGACCCAGTACTTC
TRBV12-3/TRBV12-4,.,TRBD1,TRBJ1-2,CASSYRGRDGYTF,TGTGCCAGCAGTTACAGGGGGCGCGATGGCTACACCTTC
TRBV4-3,.,TRBD2,TRBJ2-5,CASSQDSLAGGETQYF,TGCGCCAGCAGCCAAGATAGCCTAGCGGGGGGGGAGACCCAGTACTTC
TRBV23-1,.,.,TRBJ2-7,CASSQFWAGPEGDYEQYF,TGCGCCAGCAGTCAATTCTGGGCGGGGCCCGAAGGAGACTACGAGCAGTACTTC
TRBV19,.,.,TRBJ1-2,CASSARANYGYTF,TGTGCCAGTAGCGCCAGGGCTAACTATGGCTACACCTTC
TRBV7-3,.,.,TRBJ2-5,CASSSYSGTKETQYF,TGTGCCAGCAGCTCGTATTCCGGGACAAAAGAGACCCAGTACTTC
TRBV7-2,.,.,TRBJ1-1,CASSLFVGPISIEAFF,TGTGCCAGCAGCTTATTTGTGGGGCCCATATCAATTGAAGCTTTCTTT
TRBV7-9,few,TRBD1,TRBJ2-5,CASSPGTAQETQYF,TGTGCCAGCAGCCCCGGGACAGCGCAAGAGACCCAGTACTTC
TRBV13,.,TRBD1,TRBJ2-2,CASSLGGGWTGELFF,TGTGCCAGCAGCTTAGGAGGGGGCTGGACCGGGGAGCTGTTTTTT
TRBV19,.,.,TRBJ2-3,CASSISRGGDTQYF,TGTGCCAGTAGTATAAGCAGGGGTGGAGATACGCAGTATTTT
TRBV5-6,.,.,TRBJ1-2,CASSADGGDYGYTF,TGTGCCAGCAGCGCCGATGGGGGCGACTATGGCTACACCTTC
TRBV4-1,.,TRBD2,TRBJ2-1,CASSQVSRLAGGINEQFF,TGCGCCAGCAGCCAAGTAAGCCGACTAGCGGGGGGGATAAATGAGCAGTTCTTC
TRBV2,.,TRBD2,TRBJ2-1,CASSETGRGSGVLFF,TGTGCCAGCAGTGAAACCGGGCGGGGTAGCGGGGTACTGTTCTTC
TRBV2,.,.,TRBJ1-6,CASSEEAGAYNSPLHF,TGTGCCAGCAGTGAAGAAGCAGGGGCCTATAATTCACCCCTCCACTTT
TRBV10-3,.,TRBD1,TRBJ1-1,CAISEGDRSFF,TGTGCCATCAGTGAGGGGGACAGGAGTTTCTTT